This entry describes one T cell receptor (beta chain). What antigen it recognizes has not been identified. The sample holds no much larger clone one base away, and base qualities are not on file. A constant-region primer and ProtoScript II reverse transcriptase were used to reverse-transcribe TCRbeta-specific cDNA from about 0.55 ug total RNA. The TCRbeta libraries were prepared through three rounds of nested multiplex PCR following a slightly modified ARM-PCR procedure. Each of the first two PCR rounds ran for roughly 9 cycles and used multiplex TRBV1-TRBV30 forward primers together with a Cbeta reverse primer. Sample barcodes and Illumina adapters were added in a final 25-cycle PCR using Deep VentR polymerase. Before sequencing, amplicons of 200-500 bp were gel-purified using a QIAquick gel extraction kit. TCRbeta amplicons were sequenced on an Illumina HiSeq 2500 with 250-bp paired-end reads. The paper's processing steps were these. Trimmomatic v0.33 was used to quality-trim the reads, and FLASH v1.2.11 was used to merge paired reads so that full CDR3 sequences could be recovered. V, D and J germline segments were assigned to the rearranged TCRbeta sequences using MiGEC v1.2.1b. VDJtools v1.0.0 computed clonotype statistics and Shannon-Wiener diversity indices. Except for diversity analysis, only the 250 most abundant clonotypes of each sample were used in subsequent analyses to reduce sampling bias. The public reads were run again by TCRdb, first through fastp at Q25 and then through MiXCR, and only productive beta chains were kept. Records with the same CDR3 protein are collapsed into one entry carrying the most frequent genes and DNA. The V and J calls and clone size come from TCRdb's table, not from the authors' own analysis. The sample table lists about 37,000 distinct CDR3 sequences, more than 70% of them with a count of one. The leading ten clones occupy approximately 40% of the sample.

This sample was included in a study of tumor-infiltrating lymphocytes in primary liver carcinoma (dated by TCRdb to 2017 to 2019). For context, the study as a whole: Of the five patients (three men and two women, aged 30 to 69 years), four had hepatocellular carcinoma and one had combined HCC and intrahepatic cholangiocarcinoma. High reproducibility was observed for the technical replicate repertoires, with mean shared-clone rates approximately 0.92 and correlation coefficients above 0.95. The tumors of the five patients were staged as T1-T3 N0M0, with maximum diameters ranging from roughly 4.2 to 11 cm. A total of approximately 35 specimens from 5 patients underwent TCRbeta repertoire sequencing, comprising around 25 tumor regions, 5 adjacent noncancerous liver tissues and 5 peripheral blood samples. The study combined TCRbeta repertoire sequencing, expression microarrays and whole-exome sequencing across five regions of each liver tumor, with adjacent normal tissue and blood. Samples yielded roughly 3.5 to 8 million productive TCRbeta reads; read depth did not differ significantly between tissue types. What the authors observed across the whole study: The study included only five or six patients, and the authors note findings should be validated in a larger study. Pairs of tumor regions showed greater repertoire overlap (mean roughly 36%) than tumor-adjacent pairs (17%) or tumor-blood pairs (approximately 15%), which is consistent with antigen-driven expansion. Only the TCR beta chain was sequenced, which likely underestimates true repertoire diversity because unpaired alpha chains were not captured. The top 250 clones accounted for a significantly greater share of the repertoire in tumors than in blood (p = 0.039). Since the samples were bulk and unsorted, there was no way to compare CD4+ and CD8+ T cell repertoires.

Inclusive of the bounding cysteine and phenylalanine, the CDR3 is 15 residues long. Solely the CDR3 DNA is kept, with 45 bases framed from the first base. Via the germline V gene (reference sequence), CDR1 is SGHNT and CDR2 YYREEE. V sheds 9 bases and J sheds 8 bases, leaving 24 bases between their ends. Total RNA and DNA were co-extracted from roughly 18-30 mg of bulk tissue with the AllPrep DNA/RNA mini kit, without cell sorting. Between late 2015 and March 2016, 4 to 6 patients in China with histopathologically diagnosed primary liver carcinoma had surgical resection. At the time of sampling, the patients had chronic HBV infection and had not received any treatment. Fresh tumor and adjacent tissue pieces were bisected, with one half stored in RNAlater at -80 degrees C and the other half sent for histology.

The sequenced sample was tumor-adjacent normal liver tissue. The clonotype comes from a man aged 40-49 years with primary liver carcinoma and hepatitis B virus infection. The chain uses TRBV5-4 and TRBJ2-1, with TRBD2 tentatively as D gene (6 bases match). The CDR3 protein is CAIGLSGFPGDEQFF. The DNA reads as follows: TGTGCCATCGGCTTGAGTGGTTTTCCGGGAGATGAGCAGTTCTTC. Reference TRBV5-4 and TRBJ2-1 proteins supply the regions before and after the CDR3; the full variable domain is: ETGVTQSPTHLIKTRGQQVTLRCSSQSGHNTVSWYQQALGQGPQFIFQYYREEENGRGNFPPRFSGLQFPNYSSELNVNALELDDSALYLCAIGLSGFPGDEQFFGPGTRLTVL.